The subject of this entry is one TCR beta chain. Germline assignment: CDR1 MDHEN and CDR2 SYDVKM. This CDR3 region has 15 residues. V was cut by 4 bases and J by 7 bases, with 19 bases left in between. Partitioning of CD4+ cells yielded a CD45RA+ naive subset and a CD45RA-negative memory subset. The entry originates in a study of shared clonotypes between healthy human individuals. Around 220 ng DNA, approximately 30,000 T cell genomes, went into each sorted-subset replicate PCR. Profiling relied on immunoSEQ multiplex PCR, and the TCRdb table lists in-frame clones only, not all of them. The sample consists of about 2.4 million clones, roughly 93% of them appearing once.

The rearrangement links TRBV28 to TRBJ2-5; TRBD1 is a possible D gene (6 bases). The TCR comes from a man between 18 and 35 years old in good health. Some clones in this sample may be carry-over from other donors' samples. The source material was naive CD4+ T cells from PBMCs. Subset described: CD45RA+ positively selected. CDR3: CASSSPQGIGWTQYF. For the CDR3, the DNA is TGTGCCAGCAGTTCTCCCCAGGGGATTGGGTGGACCCAGTACTTC.